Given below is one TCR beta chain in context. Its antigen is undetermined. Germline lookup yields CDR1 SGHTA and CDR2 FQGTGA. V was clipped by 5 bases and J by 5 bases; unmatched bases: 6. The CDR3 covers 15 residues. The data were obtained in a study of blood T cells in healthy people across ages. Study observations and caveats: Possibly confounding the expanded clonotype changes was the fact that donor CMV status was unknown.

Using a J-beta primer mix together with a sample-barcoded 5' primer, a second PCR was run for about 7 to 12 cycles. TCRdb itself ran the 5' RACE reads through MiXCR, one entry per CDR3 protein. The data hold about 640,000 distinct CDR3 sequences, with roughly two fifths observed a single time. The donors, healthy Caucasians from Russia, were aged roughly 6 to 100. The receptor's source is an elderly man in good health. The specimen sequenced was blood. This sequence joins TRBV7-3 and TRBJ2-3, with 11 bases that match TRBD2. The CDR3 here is CASSVAGLAGDTQYF. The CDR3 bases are TGTGCCAGCAGCGTCGCCGGACTAGCGGGAGATACGCAGTATTTT.